This T cell receptor beta chain is from a study of blood T cell repertoires in COVID-19. On the study more broadly: Collection of acute and convalescent COVID-19 samples took place in the United States, Italy and Spain. Sample material is recorded as cDNA or gDNA derived from T cells, B-cell-depleted T cells, or PBMCs.

As processed by the authors: Reference gene primer amplification gave nucleated cell count estimates. The table came from immunoSEQ multiplex PCR; TCRdb's copy has only in-frame clones and leaves some out. V, J and clone size derive from that table, while D and trimming were established from the DNA sequence. Found here are around 43,000 clones, approximately 90% of them singletons; the top ten hold around a fifth. This clone has a single count. The V end was cut by 2 bases, the J end by 7 bases, with 14 bases between. This CDR3 is built from 14 residues. CDR1 is MNHEY, CDR2 SVGAGI, per germline. The specimen was peripheral blood. The TCR originated in a man in his fifties or sixties in a cohort sampled during active COVID-19. V and J are TRBV6-5 and TRBJ1-2; D is unclear. The chain's CDR3 is CASSYRGPGSGYTF. CDR3 DNA sequence: TGTGCCAGCAGTTACCGTGGGCCTGGGAGTGGCTACACCTTC.